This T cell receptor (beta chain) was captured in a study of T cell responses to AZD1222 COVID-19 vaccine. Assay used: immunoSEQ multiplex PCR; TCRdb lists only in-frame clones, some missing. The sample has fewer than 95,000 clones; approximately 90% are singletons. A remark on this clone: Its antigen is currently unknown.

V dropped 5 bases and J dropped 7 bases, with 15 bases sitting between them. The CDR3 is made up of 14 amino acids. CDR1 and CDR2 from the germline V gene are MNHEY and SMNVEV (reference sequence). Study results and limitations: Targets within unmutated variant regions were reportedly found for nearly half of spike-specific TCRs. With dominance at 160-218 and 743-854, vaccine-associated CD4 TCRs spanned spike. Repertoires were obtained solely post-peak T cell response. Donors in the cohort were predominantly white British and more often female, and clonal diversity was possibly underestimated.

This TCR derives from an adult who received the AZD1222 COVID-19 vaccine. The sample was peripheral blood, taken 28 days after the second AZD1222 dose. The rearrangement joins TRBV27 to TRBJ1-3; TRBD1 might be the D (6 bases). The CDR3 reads CASSPNGGRNTIYF. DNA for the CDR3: TGTGCCAGCAGTCCCAATGGGGGGCGGAACACCATATATTTT.